In its sample, the clone carrying this T cell receptor (beta chain) was seen many times. What it recognizes is unknown. This CDR3 is built from 15 residues. Germline CDR1 is SGHRS and CDR2 is YFSETQ. Trimming shortened V by 4 bases and J by 4 bases, and 17 bases separated the two germline ends. This specimen comes from a study of identical twins. General observations from the study: Insertions ran lower in abundant cord blood beta clonotypes, though not in memory repertoires. The study found weaker excess twin sharing in beta out-of-frame sequences. Donors were not followed over many years; analysis was cross-sectional. Out-of-frame sharing of TCR alpha in monozygotic twins was underestimated by models.

Using its own MiXCR run on the 5' RACE reads, TCRdb lists one record per CDR3 protein. The sample lists over 200,000 distinct CDR3 sequences, under 12% occurring once. The sample consisted of memory T cells sorted from blood. The chain uses TRBV5-1 and TRBJ1-1; D perhaps matches TRBD1 (5 bases). The sequence came from a man over 45 in good health. CDR3 nucleotide sequence: TGCGCCAGCAGCGCCACCGGAGGGGTGGCCACTGAAGCTTTCTTT. This translates into CASSATGGVATEAFF.